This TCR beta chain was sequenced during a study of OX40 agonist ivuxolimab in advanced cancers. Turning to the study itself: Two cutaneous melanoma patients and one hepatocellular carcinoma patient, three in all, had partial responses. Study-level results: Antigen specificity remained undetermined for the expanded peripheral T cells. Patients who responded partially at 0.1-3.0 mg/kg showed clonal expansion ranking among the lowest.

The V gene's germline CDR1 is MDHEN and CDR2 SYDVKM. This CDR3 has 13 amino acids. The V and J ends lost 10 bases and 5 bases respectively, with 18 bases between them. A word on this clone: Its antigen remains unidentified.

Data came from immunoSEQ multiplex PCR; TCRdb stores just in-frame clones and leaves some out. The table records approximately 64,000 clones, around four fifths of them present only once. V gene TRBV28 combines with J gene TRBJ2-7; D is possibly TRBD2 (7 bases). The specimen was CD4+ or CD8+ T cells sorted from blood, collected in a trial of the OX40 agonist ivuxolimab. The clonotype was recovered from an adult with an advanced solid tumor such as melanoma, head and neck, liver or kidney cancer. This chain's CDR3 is CATFTRGLDEQYF. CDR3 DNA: TGTGCCACCTTCACGCGGGGGCTAGACGAGCAGTACTTC.